The sequence of this TCR beta chain was determined in a study of cytomegalovirus exposure and HLA in healthy donors. Regarding the study as a whole: The authors enumerated roughly 180 TCR beta chains as linked to cytomegalovirus. TRBV6-2, TRBV6-3 and some other V segments were unresolvable in 87-base-pair reads.

Both 60 Vbeta primers and 13 Jbeta primers went into the PCR. Sequenced by immunoSEQ multiplex PCR; TCRdb stores in-frame clones only, minus some. The sample lists tens of thousands of clones; roughly 79% were seen once. Germline CDR1 is LGHNA and CDR2 is YSLEER. The CDR3 consists of 16 residues. V was shortened by 0 bases and J by 0 bases, with 8 bases between the two germline ends. Sampled while nominally healthy, donors likely had unrecorded immune exposures. For this clone: Its antigen is as yet unknown.

The chain is built from TRBV4-3 and TRBJ2-2; the D gene is possibly TRBD2 (5 bases). The material sequenced was PBMCs. The TCR originated in a young man in good health and CMV-seronegative. CDR3: CASSQDAGTNTGELFF. CDR3 nucleotides: TGCGCCAGCAGCCAAGATGCGGGCACGAACACCGGGGAGCTGTTTTTT.